The sequence of this T cell receptor (beta chain) was determined in a study of tumor-infiltrating lymphocytes in primary liver carcinoma. In the study overall: Ranging in age from 30 to 69 years, the patients were men and women.

Germline V CDR1 and CDR2: MDHEN, SYDVKM. The CDR3 contains 14 residues. Between the trimmed V and J ends, which lost 6 bases and 2 bases, there was a span of 12 bases. Making TCR beta cDNA involved around 510 ng total RNA and a constant-region primer. For TCR beta, libraries were produced by three nested multiplex PCR rounds using slightly modified ARM-PCR. TRBV1-TRBV30 forward primers paired with a C-beta reverse primer drove the first two PCR rounds, about 9 cycles each. Each CDR3 protein gets one entry after TCRdb re-called the multiplex PCR reads with MiXCR. The data show approximately 110,000 distinct CDR3 sequences, with around two thirds seen just once and roughly 8.8% held by the top ten. The 20-30 mg bulk tissue piece was not sorted before simultaneous RNA and DNA extraction. Samples were taken from five separate regions of every tumor.

Input material: liver tumor tissue from sampling region 1. The subset was: tumor region T1, superior pole. This chain uses TRBV28 with TRBJ2-3; possibly TRBD2 for D (5 bases). This TCR was sampled from a woman between 55 and 75 years old with primary liver carcinoma and hepatitis B virus infection. CDR3 sequence reads: CASRGAEYTDTQYF. Written as DNA, the CDR3 is TGTGCCAGCAGGGGAGCGGAATACACAGATACGCAGTATTTT.